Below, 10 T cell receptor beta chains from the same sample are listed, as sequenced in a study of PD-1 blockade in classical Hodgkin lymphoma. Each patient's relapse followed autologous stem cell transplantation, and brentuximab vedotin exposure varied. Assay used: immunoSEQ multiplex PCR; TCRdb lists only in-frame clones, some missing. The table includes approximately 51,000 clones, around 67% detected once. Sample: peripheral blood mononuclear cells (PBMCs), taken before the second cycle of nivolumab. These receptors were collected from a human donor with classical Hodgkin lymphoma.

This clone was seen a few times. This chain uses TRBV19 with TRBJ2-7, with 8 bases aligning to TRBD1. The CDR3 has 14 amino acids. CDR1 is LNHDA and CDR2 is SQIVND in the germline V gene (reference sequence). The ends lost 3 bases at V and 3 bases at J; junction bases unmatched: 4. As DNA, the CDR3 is TGTGCCAGTAGTATTGTCACAGGGGGCTACGAGCAGTACTTC. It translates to CASSIVTGGYEQYF.

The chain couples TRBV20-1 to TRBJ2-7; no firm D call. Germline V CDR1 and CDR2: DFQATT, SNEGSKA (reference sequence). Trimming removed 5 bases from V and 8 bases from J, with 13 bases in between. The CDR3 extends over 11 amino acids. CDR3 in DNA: TGCAGTGCTGAGGTGGGAAGTCAGCAGTACTTC. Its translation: CSAEVGSQQYF.

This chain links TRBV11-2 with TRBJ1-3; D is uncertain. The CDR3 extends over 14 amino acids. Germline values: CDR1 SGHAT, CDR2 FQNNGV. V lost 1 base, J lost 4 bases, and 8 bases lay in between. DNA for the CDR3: TGTGCCAGCAGCTTAGGCAGTTCAGGAAACACCATATATTTT. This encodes CASSLGSSGNTIYF.

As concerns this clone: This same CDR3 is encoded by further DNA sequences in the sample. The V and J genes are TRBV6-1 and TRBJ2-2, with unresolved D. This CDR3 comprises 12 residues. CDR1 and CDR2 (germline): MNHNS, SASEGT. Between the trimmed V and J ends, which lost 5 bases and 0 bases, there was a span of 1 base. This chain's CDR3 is CASSPNTGELFF. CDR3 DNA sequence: TGTGCCAGCAGTCCGAACACCGGGGAGCTGTTTTTT.

Here the CDR3 DNA reads TGTGCCAGTAGCCCCCTCGAAAAGACCTACGAGCAGTACTTC. Amino acid sequence: CASSPLEKTYEQYF. The chain uses TRBV19 and TRBJ2-7; unclear D gene. Germline loops: CDR1 LNHDA, CDR2 SQIVND (reference sequence). The CDR3 length is 14 residues. V lost 6 bases and J lost 2, with 14 bases in between.

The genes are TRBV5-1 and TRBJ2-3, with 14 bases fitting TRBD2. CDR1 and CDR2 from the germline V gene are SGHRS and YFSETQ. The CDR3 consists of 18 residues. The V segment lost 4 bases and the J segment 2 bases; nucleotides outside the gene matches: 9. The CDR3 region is CASSLGLAGVVTTDTQYF. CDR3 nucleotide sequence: TGCGCCAGCAGCCTGGGACTAGCGGGAGTGGTCACCACAGATACGCAGTATTTT.

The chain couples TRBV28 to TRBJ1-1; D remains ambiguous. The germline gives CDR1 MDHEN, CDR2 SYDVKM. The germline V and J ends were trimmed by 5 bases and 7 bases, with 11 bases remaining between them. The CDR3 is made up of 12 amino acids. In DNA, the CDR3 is TGTGCCAGCAGTCAACGTGGAAATGAAGCTTTCTTT. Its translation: CASSQRGNEAFF.

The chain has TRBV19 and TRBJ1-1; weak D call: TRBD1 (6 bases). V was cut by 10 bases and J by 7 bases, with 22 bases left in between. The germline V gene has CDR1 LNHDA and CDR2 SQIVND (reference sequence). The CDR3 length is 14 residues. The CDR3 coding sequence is TGTGCCACCCAGGAGGCAAGGGGGGATTTTGAAGCTTTCTTT. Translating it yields CATQEARGDFEAFF. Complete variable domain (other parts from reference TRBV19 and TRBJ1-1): DGGITQSPKYLFRKEGQNVTLSCEQNLNHDAMYWYRQDPGQGLRLIYYSQIVNDFQKGDIAEGYSVSREKKESFPLTVTSAQKNPTAFYLCATQEARGDFEAFFGQGTRLTVV.

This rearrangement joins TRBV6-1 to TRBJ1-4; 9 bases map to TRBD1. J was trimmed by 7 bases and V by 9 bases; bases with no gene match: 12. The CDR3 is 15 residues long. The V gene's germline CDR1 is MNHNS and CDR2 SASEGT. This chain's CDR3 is CASSMNRDRVEKLFF. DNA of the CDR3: TGTGCCAGTTCGATGAACCGGGACAGGGTTGAAAAACTGTTTTTT.

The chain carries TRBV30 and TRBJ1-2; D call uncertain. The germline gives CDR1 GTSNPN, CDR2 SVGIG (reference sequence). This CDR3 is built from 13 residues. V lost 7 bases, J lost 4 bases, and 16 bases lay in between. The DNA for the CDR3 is TGTGCCTCCCCGGCCGCGGACGCCTATGGCTACACCTTC. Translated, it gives CASPAADAYGYTF.